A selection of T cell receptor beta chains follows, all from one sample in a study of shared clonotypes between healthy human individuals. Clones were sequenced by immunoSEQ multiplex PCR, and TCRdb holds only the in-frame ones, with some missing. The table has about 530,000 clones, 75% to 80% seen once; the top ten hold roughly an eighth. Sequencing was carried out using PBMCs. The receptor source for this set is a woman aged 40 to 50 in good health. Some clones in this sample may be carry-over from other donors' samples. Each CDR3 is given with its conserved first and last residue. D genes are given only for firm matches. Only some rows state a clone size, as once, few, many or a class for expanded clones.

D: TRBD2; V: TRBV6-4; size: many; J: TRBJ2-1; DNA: TGTGCCAGCAGTGAGGCTAGCGGGGGCCCCAATGAGCAGTTCTTC; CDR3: CASSEASGGPNEQFF
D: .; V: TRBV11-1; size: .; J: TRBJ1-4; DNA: TGTGCCAGCAGCTTGACGGATAGTAATGAAAAACTGTTTTTT; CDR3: CASSLTDSNEKLFF
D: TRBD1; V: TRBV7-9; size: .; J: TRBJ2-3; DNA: TGTGCCAGCAGCTTAGAAACAGGGGGTGGGGATACGCAGTATTTT; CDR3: CASSLETGGGDTQYF
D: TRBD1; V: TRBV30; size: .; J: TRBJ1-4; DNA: TGTGCCTGGAGTGTACACTCCGGGACAGGAGATGAAAAACTGTTTTTT; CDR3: CAWSVHSGTGDEKLFF
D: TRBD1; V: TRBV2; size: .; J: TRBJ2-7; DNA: TGTGCCAGCAGTGAGGACAGGGTGGTAGGCGAGCAGTACTTC; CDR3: CASSEDRVVGEQYF
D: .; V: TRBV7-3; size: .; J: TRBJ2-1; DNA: TGTGCCAGCAGCTCCGAGAGATACAATGAGCAGTTCTTC; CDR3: CASSSERYNEQFF
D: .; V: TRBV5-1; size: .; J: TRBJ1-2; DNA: TGCGCCAGCAGCTTGCAGGGGTTAAACTATGGCTACACCTTC; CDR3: CASSLQGLNYGYTF
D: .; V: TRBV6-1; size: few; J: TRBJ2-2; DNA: TGTGCCAGCAGAACAGGGTTGGAAACCGGGGAGCTGTTTTTT; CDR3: CASRTGLETGELFF
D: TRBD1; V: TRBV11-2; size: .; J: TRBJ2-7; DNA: TGTGCCAGCAAGCCCGGACAGGGGCCCTACGAGCAGTACTTC; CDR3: CASKPGQGPYEQYF
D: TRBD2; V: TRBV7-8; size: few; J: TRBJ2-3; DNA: TGTGCCAGCAGCTTAGCTGCTAGCGGGGATACGCAGTATTTT; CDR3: CASSLAASGDTQYF
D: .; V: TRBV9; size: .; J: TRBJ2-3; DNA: TGTGCCAGCAGCGTAAATCATGGCGGGTTTAGCACAGATACGCAGTATTTT; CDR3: CASSVNHGGFSTDTQYF
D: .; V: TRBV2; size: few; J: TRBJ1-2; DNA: TGTGCCAGCAGACGGGGTACGGCTAACTATGGCTACACCTTC; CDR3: CASRRGTANYGYTF
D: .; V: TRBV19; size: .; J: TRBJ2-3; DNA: TGTGCCAGTAGTCAGGAGGTGGTGGCAGATACGCAGTATTTT; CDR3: CASSQEVVADTQYF
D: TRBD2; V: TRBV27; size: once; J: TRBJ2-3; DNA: TGTGCCAGCAGTCCCTTTAGCGGGAGAACGACAGATACGCAGTATTTT; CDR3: CASSPFSGRTTDTQYF
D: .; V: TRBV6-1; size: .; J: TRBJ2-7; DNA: TGTGCCAGCAGTACATTCTACGAGCAGTACTTC; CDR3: CASSTFYEQYF
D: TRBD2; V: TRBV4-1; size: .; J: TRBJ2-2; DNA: TGCGCCAGCAGCCACGTAGCGGGACAACGGTCCGGGGAGCTGTTTTTT; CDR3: CASSHVAGQRSGELFF
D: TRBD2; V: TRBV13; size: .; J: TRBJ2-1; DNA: TGTGCCAGCAGCCTCCCGAATAGCGGGGTATCCTACAATGAGCAGTTCTTC; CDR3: CASSLPNSGVSYNEQFF
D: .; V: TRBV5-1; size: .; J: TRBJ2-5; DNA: TGCGCCAGCAGCCCGGCTGGACAGACCAAACAAGAGACCCAGTACTTC; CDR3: CASSPAGQTKQETQYF